The 15 T cell receptor beta chains in this list originate from one sample, sequenced in a study of T cell responses to AZD1222 COVID-19 vaccine. Sequenced by immunoSEQ multiplex PCR; TCRdb stores in-frame clones only, minus some. The repertoire holds around 120,000 clones, with about 86% as singletons. Sample: peripheral blood, taken 28 days after the second AZD1222 dose. All receptors derive from an adult who received the AZD1222 COVID-19 vaccine.

The chain carries TRBV6-5 and TRBJ1-1; TRBD1 aligns across 10 bases. CDR1 is MNHEY, CDR2 SVGAGI, per germline. V was pared by 2 bases and J by 6 bases, with 6 bases of the junction left unmatched. The CDR3 has 15 amino acids. The DNA for the CDR3 is TGTGCCAGCAGTTACAGTGACAGGGGGCGGTCTGAAGCTTTCTTT. It yields the protein CASSYSDRGRSEAFF.

The count of this clone is one. The chain employs TRBV4-1 and TRBJ2-7; 7 positions agree with TRBD1. J lost 2 bases, V lost 4 bases, and 8 bases had no gene match. CDR1 MGHRA and CDR2 YSYEKL come from the germline V gene. The CDR3 spans 15 residues. CDR3 sequence reads: CASSLAEGTAYEQYF. CDR3 sequence (DNA): TGCGCCAGCAGCCTGGCTGAAGGGACAGCCTACGAGCAGTACTTC.

The chain is built from TRBV7-3 and TRBJ1-6; D gene unclear. The CDR3 has 14 amino acids. Trimming stripped 2 bases from V and 10 bases from J, with 12 bases between. Germline V lookup: CDR1 SGHTA, CDR2 FQGTGA. The CDR3 here is CASSLGAVGSPLHF. CDR3 in DNA: TGTGCCAGCAGCTTAGGTGCGGTTGGCTCACCCCTCCACTTT.

The V and J genes are TRBV29-1 and TRBJ2-7, with a possible D match to TRBD2 (6 bases). The CDR3 is 12 amino acids. V was shortened by 4 bases and J by 3 bases, with 10 bases between the two germline ends. CDR1 and CDR2 (germline): SQVTM, ANQGSEA. CDR3 DNA sequence: TGCAGCGTTGGGGGGACTGGCTACGAGCAGTACTTC. It is translated as CSVGGTGYEQYF.

The chain links TRBV5-1 to TRBJ2-2; 7 nucleotides match TRBD1. Germline values: CDR1 SGHRS, CDR2 YFSETQ. V trimming: 0 bases; J trimming: 6 bases; junction bases outside the gene matches: 8. CDR3 size: 16 residues. This CDR3 reads CASSLADREDAGELFF. In DNA, the CDR3 is TGCGCCAGCAGCTTGGCCGACAGGGAAGACGCCGGGGAGCTGTTTTTT. Complete variable domain (other parts from reference TRBV5-1 and TRBJ2-2): KAGVTQTPRYLIKTRGQQVTLSCSPISGHRSVSWYQQTPGQGLQFLFEYFSETQRNKGNFPGRFSGRQFSNSRSEMNVSTLELGDSALYLCASSLADREDAGELFFGEGSRLTVL.

The chain carries TRBV6-1 and TRBJ1-5; D uncertain. CDR3 length: 15 residues. Germline V gene data show CDR1 as MNHNS and CDR2 as SASEGT. V was trimmed by 3 bases and J by 2 bases, leaving 11 bases between them. This CDR3 reads CASSDFRNGNQPQHF. The CDR3 bases are TGTGCCAGCAGTGATTTCAGAAACGGCAATCAGCCCCAGCATTTT.

Comment on this clone: Other DNA sequences in this specimen translate into the identical CDR3. The chain uses TRBV7-8 and TRBJ1-1; D unclear. The CDR3 totals 14 residues. Trimming shortened V by 1 base and J by 1 base, and 7 bases separated the two germline ends. Germline assignment: CDR1 SGHVS and CDR2 FQNEAQ. CDR3 amino acids: CASSLVGGNTEAFF. For the CDR3, the DNA is TGTGCCAGCAGCTTAGTAGGTGGGAACACTGAAGCTTTCTTT.

The genes are TRBV19 and TRBJ1-5; 7 bases agree with TRBD1. Trimming cost V 5 bases and J 3 bases; bases outside gene matches: 4. CDR1 LNHDA and CDR2 SQIVND come from the germline V gene (reference sequence). This CDR3 spans 14 amino acids. In DNA form, the CDR3 reads TGTGCCAGTAGTTGGGGGACAGACAATCAGCCCCAGCATTTT. Translated: CASSWGTDNQPQHF.

The rearrangement links TRBV13 to TRBJ1-3; a weak D match, TRBD1 (5 bases). This CDR3 spans 16 amino acids. The germline gives CDR1 PRHDT, CDR2 FYEKMQ (reference sequence). V dropped 1 base and J dropped 2 bases, with 12 bases sitting between them. The CDR3 coding sequence is TGTGCCAGCAGCTTAGTCCCGGGGGTCGCTGGAAACACCATATATTTT. Its translation is CASSLVPGVAGNTIYF.

This chain joins TRBV20-1 and TRBJ1-2; no reliable D call. The CDR3 has 11 residues. In germline, CDR1 is DFQATT, CDR2 SNEGSKA (reference sequence). The V end was cut by 5 bases, the J end by 5 bases, with 9 bases between. The CDR3 protein is CSAFQIYGYTF. The CDR3, as DNA: TGCAGTGCTTTCCAAATTTATGGCTACACCTTC.

The chain employs TRBV3-1 (or the pseudogene TRBV3-2) and TRBJ2-7; 8 nucleotides align to TRBD1. Trimming took 2 bases from V and 2 from J; bases not matched to a gene: 11. The CDR3 totals 17 residues. CDR1 and CDR2 from the germline V gene are LGHDT and YNNKEL (reference sequence). The CDR3 spells CASSQTPPGTGAYEQYF. Written as DNA, the CDR3 is TGTGCCAGCAGCCAAACACCTCCTGGGACAGGCGCCTACGAGCAGTACTTC.

The chain combines TRBV5-1 with TRBJ2-6, with D perhaps matching TRBD1 (5 bases). Germline V gene data show CDR1 as SGHRS and CDR2 as YFSETQ. The length of the CDR3 is 15 residues. V was trimmed by 4 bases and J by 0 bases, leaving 8 bases between them. The CDR3 DNA reads as TGCGCCAGCAGCGCTACAGGCTCTGGGGCCAACGTCCTGACTTTC. Translating gives CASSATGSGANVLTF.

CDR3 in DNA: TGTGCCTGGAGAGAGTTCACTGAAGCTTTCTTT. Its protein product is CAWREFTEAFF. The gene calls are TRBV30 and TRBJ1-1; D is unresolved. Trimming cost V 3 bases and J 4 bases, with 6 bases left between them. CDR3 length equals 11 residues. Looked up from germline, CDR1 is GTSNPN and CDR2 is SVGIG (reference sequence).

This clone showed up just a few times. The chain is built from TRBV20-1 and TRBJ2-2; D not resolved. Germline assignment: CDR1 DFQATT and CDR2 SNEGSKA (reference sequence). The CDR3 spans 15 residues. V lost 3 bases and J lost 4, with 15 bases in between. The CDR3 DNA reads as TGCAGTGCTAGTAAGGCAGGCCGTGGCACCGGGGAGCTGTTTTTT. Translation: CSASKAGRGTGELFF.

V and J are TRBV5-1 and TRBJ2-3; 12 nucleotides align to TRBD1. This CDR3 is 16 amino acids long. From germline, CDR1 is SGHRS and CDR2 YFSETQ. Germline trimming cut 4 bases from V and 7 bases from J; bases unmatched to any gene: 10. CDR3 sequence reads: CASSSSGTGGAYTQYF. Written as DNA, the CDR3 is TGCGCCAGCAGCAGTTCCGGGACAGGGGGCGCATATACGCAGTATTTT. Complete variable domain (other parts from reference TRBV5-1 and TRBJ2-3): KAGVTQTPRYLIKTRGQQVTLSCSPISGHRSVSWYQQTPGQGLQFLFEYFSETQRNKGNFPGRFSGRQFSNSRSEMNVSTLELGDSALYLCASSSSGTGGAYTQYFGPGTRLTVL.